This T cell receptor (beta chain) is drawn from a study of identical twins. Overall study results and limits: Instead of following the same donors, the conclusions were based on cross-sectional statistical analysis. Cord blood's abundant beta clonotypes had fewer insertions, unlike memory repertoires.

This clonotype was seen ten or more times. Its antigen is unknown. Unique molecular identifiers were present on the cDNA, and a universal primer site came from template switching. TCRdb fed the 5' RACE reads into MiXCR, producing one record per CDR3 protein. The table has around 140,000 distinct CDR3 sequences, roughly 3.5% seen once. Sequenced: memory T cells sorted from blood. This clonotype originated in a man younger than 35 in good health.

The CDR3 here is CASSQDGGIGSPLHF. CDR3 DNA: TGCGCCAGCAGCCAAGACGGGGGGATAGGATCACCCCTCCACTTT. This chain uses TRBV4-3 with TRBJ1-6, with D possibly TRBD1 on 5 matching bases. Looked up from germline, CDR1 is LGHNA and CDR2 is YSLEER. V lost 0 bases and J lost 10, with 13 bases in between. The CDR3 is made up of 15 amino acids.